A single sample gave rise to the 18 T cell receptor beta chains below, sequenced in a study of blood T cells in healthy people across ages. A sample-barcoded 5' primer and a J-beta primer mix were used in a second PCR of roughly 7 to 11 cycles. TCRdb fed the 5' RACE reads into MiXCR, producing one record per CDR3 protein. The table has approximately 600,000 distinct CDR3 sequences, roughly 58% seen once. Sequenced material: blood. Receptors originate from a man between 60 and 70 years old in good health.

The CDR3 here is CSVARGAENTQYF. CDR3 sequence (DNA): TGCAGCGTGGCCAGGGGCGCGGAAAATACGCAGTATTTT. V is TRBV29-1 and J is TRBJ2-3, with D tentatively TRBD1 (6 bases). Germline CDR1 and CDR2: SQVTM and ANQGSEA. This CDR3 is 13 amino acids long. Trimming cost V 6 bases and J 7 bases, with 17 bases left between them.

The chain carries TRBV20-1 and TRBJ2-5; 7 positions agree with TRBD1. CDR3 length: 13 residues. Germline CDR1 is DFQATT and CDR2 is SNEGSKA (reference sequence). The V and J ends lost 5 bases and 2 bases, in that order; junction bases with no gene match: 5. The CDR3 coding sequence is TGCAGTGCTTTTGGGACAGCACAAGAGACCCAGTACTTC. It specifies CSAFGTAQETQYF.

V usage is TRBV5-1 and J usage is TRBJ2-5, with D unresolved. The CDR3 runs to 14 residues. CDR1 and CDR2 (germline): SGHRS, YFSETQ. The V end was cut by 2 bases, the J end by 1 base, with 9 bases between. CDR3 in amino acids: CASSFGPGQETQYF. The CDR3 coding sequence is TGCGCCAGCAGCTTTGGGCCCGGCCAAGAGACCCAGTACTTC.

The chain employs TRBV20-1 and TRBJ2-7, with a weak D call TRBD2 (6 bases). The germline V gene has CDR1 DFQATT and CDR2 SNEGSKA (reference sequence). Deletions cut 6 bases from V and 3 bases from J, with 18 bases between. The CDR3 is 14 residues long. In DNA, the CDR3 is TGCAGTGCCCTCTCGACGGGGGTAGGCTACGAGCAGTACTTC. Its translation: CSALSTGVGYEQYF.

The chain combines TRBV4-1 with TRBJ1-1, with D maybe TRBD1 (5 bases). The ends were cut back, 3 bases at V and 4 bases at J, with 9 bases in the middle. CDR1 and CDR2 (germline): MGHRA, YSYEKL. CDR3 length equals 13 residues. CDR3 sequence reads: CASSQGPSTEAFF. The CDR3 nucleotides read TGCGCCAGCAGCCAGGGACCGTCCACTGAAGCTTTCTTT.

The chain carries TRBV15 and TRBJ1-5; D remains ambiguous. Germline CDR1 is LNHNV and CDR2 is YYDKDF (reference sequence). The CDR3 has 13 residues. The germline V and J ends were trimmed by 0 bases and 7 bases, with 7 bases remaining between them. CDR3 in DNA: TGTGCCACCAGCAGAGACCGGGCCCAGCCCCAGCATTTT. Residues: CATSRDRAQPQHF.

The chain combines TRBV9 with TRBJ2-5; possibly TRBD1 for D (5 bases). The CDR3 is 13 residues long. The V end lost 4 bases, the J end lost 5 bases, and 12 bases lay between the germline ends. Germline V lookup: CDR1 SGDLS, CDR2 YYNGEE. CDR3 nucleotide sequence: TGTGCCAGCAGCCGAGACAGTTGGGAGACCCAGTACTTC. Translation: CASSRDSWETQYF.

The chain uses TRBV20-1 and TRBJ2-5; 11 positions agree with TRBD2. The ends lost 4 bases at V and 4 bases at J; junction bases unmatched: 8. The CDR3 length is 15 residues. Germline V CDR1 and CDR2: DFQATT, SNEGSKA (reference sequence). The CDR3 sequence is CSAKPASGGRETQYF. CDR3 sequence (DNA): TGCAGTGCTAAGCCGGCTAGCGGGGGGCGAGAGACCCAGTACTTC.

The chain's CDR3 is CSVERGPDNEQFF. The CDR3 nucleotides read TGCAGCGTTGAGAGGGGTCCCGACAATGAGCAGTTCTTC. The chain carries TRBV29-1 and TRBJ2-1; D tentatively fits TRBD1 or TRBD2 (5 bases each). The germline CDR1 and CDR2 sequences are SQVTM and ANQGSEA. This CDR3 spans 13 amino acids. Trimming shortened V by 3 bases and J by 5 bases, and 11 bases separated the two germline ends.

This clonotype was seen more than once but under ten times. The chain has TRBV9 and TRBJ1-2; 10 bases are a match to TRBD1. The CDR3 extends over 14 amino acids. J was trimmed by 8 bases and V by 4 bases; bases with no gene match: 8. Germline loops: CDR1 SGDLS, CDR2 YYNGEE. CDR3 sequence: CASSPTGQGYGYTF. The CDR3 bases are TGTGCCAGCAGCCCGACGGGACAGGGGTACGGCTACACCTTC.

This sequence joins TRBV12-3 or TRBV12-4 and TRBJ1-1; D is unclear. The CDR3 consists of 13 residues. V lost 6 bases and J lost 3, with 11 bases in between. Here the CDR3 reads CASSLGSDTEAFF. As DNA, the CDR3 is TGTGCCAGCAGCTTGGGCTCAGACACTGAAGCTTTCTTT.

CDR3: CASSRDGQGGEQYF. The DNA of the CDR3 is TGTGCCAGCAGCCGAGATGGACAGGGGGGCGAGCAGTACTTC. The chain is built from TRBV3-1 and TRBJ2-4; 10 nucleotides match TRBD1. Gene TRBJ2-7 matches the end of the DNA better, so the J call may be wrong. The CDR3 extends over 14 amino acids. From germline, CDR1 is LGHDT and CDR2 YNNKEL (reference sequence).

This clonotype has more than one count but fewer than ten. The genes are TRBV2 and TRBJ2-1; 11 positions agree with TRBD2. V lost 4 bases to trimming and J lost 10 bases; unmatched junction nucleotides: 6. Looked up from germline, CDR1 is SNHLY and CDR2 is FYNNEI. The CDR3 loop spans 14 amino acids. The CDR3 loop is CASSASGGITEQFF. DNA of the CDR3: TGTGCCAGCAGTGCTAGCGGGGGGATTACGGAGCAGTTCTTC.

This clonotype was detected only once. DNA of the CDR3: TGTGCCAGCAGCCCCGGGGTCCTAGCGGACACAGATACGCAGTATTTT. It encodes CASSPGVLADTDTQYF. The V and J genes are TRBV7-2 and TRBJ2-3; 7 positions match TRBD2. The ends lost 5 bases at V and 2 bases at J; junction bases unmatched: 10. From germline, CDR1 is SGHTA and CDR2 FQGNSA. The CDR3 runs 16 residues.

The sample holds a few counts of this clonotype. The genes are TRBV25-1 and TRBJ2-3, with D hard to call. The CDR3 loop spans 13 amino acids. The V and J ends lost 6 bases and 5 bases respectively, with 12 bases between them. Germline V gene lookup returns CDR1 MGHDK and CDR2 SYGVNS. The CDR3 spells CASRAAKEDTQYF. CDR3 DNA sequence: TGTGCCAGCAGAGCCGCCAAAGAAGATACGCAGTATTTT. The whole variable domain, remainder taken from reference TRBV25-1 and TRBJ2-3, is EADIYQTPRYLVIGTGKKITLECSQTMGHDKMYWYQQDPGMELHLIHYSYGVNSTEKGDLSSESTVSRIRTEHFPLTLESARPSHTSQYLCASRAAKEDTQYFGPGTRLTVL.

This chain uses TRBV12-3 or TRBV12-4 with TRBJ1-5, with a possible D match to TRBD1 (5 bases). Deletions cut 6 bases from V and 4 bases from J, with 10 bases between. The CDR3 spans 13 residues. CDR3 loop: CASRRRGNQPQHF. The CDR3 bases are TGTGCCAGCAGGCGACGGGGGAATCAGCCCCAGCATTTT.

This chain joins TRBV29-1 and TRBJ1-2, with 7 bases identical to TRBD1. Trimming removed 6 bases from V and 7 bases from J; junction bases left unmatched: 8. Germline V lookup: CDR1 SQVTM, CDR2 ANQGSEA. This CDR3 spans 12 amino acids. The CDR3 reads CSVLQGWGGYTF. In DNA form, the CDR3 reads TGCAGCGTCTTACAGGGGTGGGGTGGCTACACCTTC.

Concerning this clonotype: An end of the junction does not agree with germline; a read error may underlie this. This chain links TRBV4-1 with TRBJ2-3, with TRBD2 as a possible D gene (6 bases). The CDR3 runs 17 residues. Germline CDR1 MGHRA, CDR2 YSYEKL. CDR3 protein: CANSQDLGRDFTDTQYF. DNA of the CDR3: TGCGCCAACAGCCAAGATCTAGGGCGGGACTTCACAGATACGCAGTATTTT.